Listed below are T cell receptor beta chains from one sample, sequenced in a study of blood T cell repertoires in COVID-19. Only in-frame clones appear in the TCRdb table, and some are missing; sequencing was by immunoSEQ multiplex PCR. The sample gives about 140,000 clones, 84% of which show up once; around 4.8% is in the top ten. Sample: peripheral blood. The receptors derive from a human donor in a cohort sampled during active COVID-19. Each CDR3 is given with its conserved first and last residue. D genes are given only for firm matches. Clone sizes are given selectively: once, few, many, or a class where the clone is expanded.

D: NA
J: TRBJ1-1
V: TRBV5-5
size: NA
DNA: TGTGCCAGCAGCTTGGTTCAGGCGCGCACTGAAGCTTTCTTT
CDR3: CASSLVQARTEAFF

D: NA
J: TRBJ1-2
V: TRBV7-2
size: NA
DNA: TGTGCCAGCAGCTTACAACAGATCTATGGCTACACCTTC
CDR3: CASSLQQIYGYTF

D: NA
J: TRBJ2-1
V: TRBV7-3
size: NA
DNA: TGTGCCAGCAGCTTAAATCCGGGGACAAATTACAATGAGCAGTTCTTC
CDR3: CASSLNPGTNYNEQFF

D: NA
J: TRBJ2-1
V: TRBV18
size: NA
DNA: TGTGCCAGCTCACCCCCTAGCTTACGGGGTGAGCAGTTCTTC
CDR3: CASSPPSLRGEQFF

D: NA
J: TRBJ1-4
V: TRBV6-5
size: NA
DNA: TGTGCCAGCACTCTTCGAAGGGGGGGGGCTGAAAAACTGTTTTTT
CDR3: CASTLRRGGAEKLFF

D: TRBD2
J: TRBJ2-3
V: TRBV19
size: once
DNA: TGTGCCAGTAGTAATTCTTCCGGGACTAGCGGGAGGAGGGATACGCAGTATTTT
CDR3: CASSNSSGTSGRRDTQYF

D: NA
J: TRBJ2-1
V: TRBV14
size: NA
DNA: TGTGCCAGCAGCCAAGAGTTTGGGACAATCGGTGATGAGCAGTTCTTC
CDR3: CASSQEFGTIGDEQFF

D: TRBD1
J: TRBJ1-1
V: TRBV19
size: NA
DNA: TGTGCCAGTATGAAGACAGGGGGCCCCACTGAAGCTTTCTTT
CDR3: CASMKTGGPTEAFF

D: TRBD2
J: TRBJ2-2
V: TRBV5-1
size: NA
DNA: TGCGCCAGCAGCCCTAAGGCTAGCGGGGGAAGCGGGGAGCTGTTTTTT
CDR3: CASSPKASGGSGELFF

D: TRBD2
J: TRBJ2-2
V: TRBV4-1
size: NA
DNA: TGCGCCAGCAGCCCCCTGGGACTAGTCCCCGGGGAGCTGTTTTTT
CDR3: CASSPLGLVPGELFF

D: TRBD2
J: TRBJ2-1
V: TRBV7-6
size: NA
DNA: TGTGCCAGCAGCCTTGAGGGTAGCGGGGGGGTCTACAATGAGCAGTTCTTC
CDR3: CASSLEGSGGVYNEQFF

D: NA
J: TRBJ1-1
V: TRBV11-2
size: NA
DNA: TGTGCCAGCAGCTCGGGACTGTGGGCTTTCTTT
CDR3: CASSSGLWAFF

D: NA
J: TRBJ1-1
V: TRBV18
size: NA
DNA: TGTGCCAGCTCACCACTGTCCCGGGGAGAAGGTGAAGCTTTCTTT
CDR3: CASSPLSRGEGEAFF

D: NA
J: TRBJ1-5
V: TRBV4-1
size: few
DNA: TGCGCCAGCAGCCAAGTATGGGCAGGAAATCAGCCCCAGCATTTT
CDR3: CASSQVWAGNQPQHF

D: TRBD2
J: TRBJ2-3
V: TRBV4-1
size: NA
DNA: TGCGCCAGCAGCCTTGACCCGCCTAGCGGAGAATTCAATACGCAGTATTTT
CDR3: CASSLDPPSGEFNTQYF

D: TRBD1
J: TRBJ1-1
V: TRBV6-5
size: NA
DNA: TGTGCCAGCAGGGTGGGACAGGGGAACACTGAAGCTTTCTTT
CDR3: CASRVGQGNTEAFF

D: NA
J: TRBJ1-2
V: TRBV6-5
size: NA
DNA: TGTGCCAGCAGAGCGCCCATTAACTATGGCTACACCTTC
CDR3: CASRAPINYGYTF

D: NA
J: TRBJ1-2
V: TRBV6-5
size: NA
DNA: TGTGCCAGCAGTCTCGGGTCGGGGATCTATGGCTACACCTTC
CDR3: CASSLGSGIYGYTF

D: TRBD2
J: TRBJ2-1
V: TRBV7-2
size: NA
DNA: TGTGCCAGCAGCCCTACTAGCGTATACCAGTTCTTC
CDR3: CASSPTSVYQFF

D: TRBD2
J: TRBJ2-1
V: TRBV4-1
size: once
DNA: TGCGCCAGCAGCCTGAGCGGGAGTCTCAATGAGCAGTTCTTC
CDR3: CASSLSGSLNEQFF

D: NA
J: TRBJ1-4
V: TRBV18
size: NA
DNA: TGTGCCAGCTCACCACGGAGGAAAACTGTTTTT
CDR3: CASSPRRKTVF

D: NA
J: TRBJ1-1
V: TRBV12-3/TRBV12-4
size: once
DNA: TGTGCCAGCAGTTCTCTCGGGGTCGGAGCTTTCTTT
CDR3: CASSSLGVGAFF

D: TRBD1
J: TRBJ1-1
V: TRBV11-2
size: NA
DNA: TGTGCCAGCAGCTTATTAGGAGGACAGGGGGCTACTGAAGCTTTCTTT
CDR3: CASSLLGGQGATEAFF

D: NA
J: TRBJ1-1
V: TRBV6-5
size: NA
DNA: TGTGCCAGCAGTCCGACTATGAACACTGAAGCTTTCTTT
CDR3: CASSPTMNTEAFF

D: TRBD2
J: TRBJ2-1
V: TRBV9
size: NA
DNA: TGTGCCAGCAGCGTAGAGGGAGGGACCCTCTACAATGAGCAGTTCTTC
CDR3: CASSVEGGTLYNEQFF

D: TRBD1
J: TRBJ2-5
V: TRBV7-3
size: NA
DNA: TGTGCCAGCAGCTTAAACAGGGGGCAAGAGACCCAGTACTTC
CDR3: CASSLNRGQETQYF

D: NA
J: TRBJ2-5
V: TRBV12-3/TRBV12-4
size: NA
DNA: TGTGCCAGCAGTTTCCAGGGACAAGAGACCCAGTACTTC
CDR3: CASSFQGQETQYF

D: TRBD1
J: TRBJ1-1
V: TRBV9
size: NA
DNA: TGTGCCAGCCAAGCGACAGGGGTCGCTGAAGCTTTCTTT
CDR3: CASQATGVAEAFF

D: NA
J: TRBJ2-1
V: TRBV6-5
size: NA
DNA: TGTGCCAGCAGCGATACCGGAGACTCCTACAATGAGCAGTTCTTC
CDR3: CASSDTGDSYNEQFF

D: TRBD1
J: TRBJ2-6
V: TRBV11-2
size: NA
DNA: TGTGCCAGCAGCTTAGAGACAGGGGCGGGGGCCAACGTCCTGACTTTC
CDR3: CASSLETGAGANVLTF

D: TRBD1
J: TRBJ1-1
V: TRBV20-1
size: NA
DNA: TGCAGTGCTAGTAGGACAGGGGGATGGGACACTGAAGCTTTCTTT
CDR3: CSASRTGGWDTEAFF

D: NA
J: TRBJ2-1
V: TRBV5-4
size: NA
DNA: TGTGCCAGCAGCTTGGAGGGAGCCCTTAATGAGCAGTTCTTC
CDR3: CASSLEGALNEQFF

D: NA
J: TRBJ2-5
V: TRBV5-1
size: NA
DNA: TGCGCCAGCAGCTACACACCGGGATCCCAAGAGACCCAGTACTTC
CDR3: CASSYTPGSQETQYF

D: TRBD1
J: TRBJ2-1
V: TRBV7-9
size: NA
DNA: TGTGCCAGCAGCCCCCGCCTCCGGGACAGGGACAATGAGCAGTTCTTC
CDR3: CASSPRLRDRDNEQFF

D: NA
J: TRBJ1-2
V: TRBV5-1
size: NA
DNA: TGCGCCAGCAGCTTGGCGCAGGCCCGGCTCGATGGCTACACCTTC
CDR3: CASSLAQARLDGYTF

D: NA
J: TRBJ2-5
V: TRBV3-1/TRBV3-2
size: few
DNA: TGTGCCAGCAGCCATATAAAGACCCAGTACTTC
CDR3: CASSHIKTQYF

D: NA
J: TRBJ1-1
V: TRBV18
size: NA
DNA: TGTGCCAGCTCACCACGGACTCCTCCGGTTCTTGAAGCTTTCTTT
CDR3: CASSPRTPPVLEAFF

D: NA
J: TRBJ1-5
V: TRBV9
size: NA
DNA: TGTGCCAGCAGCCCAGGGGGCAATCAGCCCCAGCATTTT
CDR3: CASSPGGNQPQHF

D: NA
J: TRBJ1-2
V: TRBV5-6
size: NA
DNA: TGTGCCAGCAGCTTGGACAGCCTCCTCTATGGCTACACCTTC
CDR3: CASSLDSLLYGYTF

D: TRBD2
J: TRBJ2-7
V: TRBV12-3/TRBV12-4
size: NA
DNA: TGTGCCAGCAGCCTTAGCGGGGTCTACGAGCAGTACTTC
CDR3: CASSLSGVYEQYF

D: NA
J: TRBJ2-1
V: TRBV5-1
size: NA
DNA: TGCGCCAGCAGCTTGATCCAGCGGAGCTCCTACAATGAGCAGTTCTTC
CDR3: CASSLIQRSSYNEQFF

D: NA
J: TRBJ1-1
V: TRBV3-1/TRBV3-2
size: NA
DNA: TGTGCCAGCAGCCAAGGGGGGGGGCTCACTGAAGCTTTCTTT
CDR3: CASSQGGGLTEAFF

D: TRBD2
J: TRBJ2-5
V: TRBV9
size: NA
DNA: TGTGCCAGCAGCGTCGCGGGGGATGATACGGAGACCCAGTACTTC
CDR3: CASSVAGDDTETQYF

D: TRBD2
J: TRBJ2-1
V: TRBV19
size: NA
DNA: TGTGCCAGCGGGACTAGCGGGGGGGCTTACAATGAGCAGTTCTTC
CDR3: CASGTSGGAYNEQFF

D: NA
J: TRBJ1-2
V: TRBV5-4
size: NA
DNA: TGTGCCAGCAGTTCGGACAGTGCTAACTATGGCTACACCTTC
CDR3: CASSSDSANYGYTF

D: TRBD2
J: TRBJ2-3
V: TRBV5-6
size: NA
DNA: TGTGCCAGCAGCCTCGGGACTAGCGGGGGGGCGAGTAACACAGATACGCAGTATTTT
CDR3: CASSLGTSGGASNTDTQYF

D: TRBD1
J: TRBJ1-5
V: TRBV28
size: NA
DNA: TGTGCCAGCAGTTCGAACTTGGGACAGAAGACCCAGCATTTT
CDR3: CASSSNLGQKTQHF

D: NA
J: TRBJ1-1
V: TRBV5-8
size: NA
DNA: TGTGCCAGCAGCGCGGCGGCCTGGAACACTGAAGCTTTCTTT
CDR3: CASSAAAWNTEAFF

D: NA
J: TRBJ2-2
V: TRBV2
size: NA
DNA: TGTGCCAGCAGGGGACAAGCGAACACCGGGGAGCTGTTTTTT
CDR3: CASRGQANTGELFF

D: TRBD1
J: TRBJ2-3
V: TRBV29-1
size: NA
DNA: TGCAGCGTAGAGGGTTTAGGACAGGGGACAGATACGCAGTATTTT
CDR3: CSVEGLGQGTDTQYF

D: TRBD2
J: TRBJ2-1
V: TRBV2
size: NA
DNA: TGTGCCAGCAGTGGTGATAGCGGGGGGGCCGACTACAATGAGCAGTTCTTC
CDR3: CASSGDSGGADYNEQFF

D: TRBD2
J: TRBJ2-7
V: TRBV9
size: NA
DNA: TGTGCCAGCAGCCCAAGTGGTAGCGGGGGGCCGACCTACGAGCAGTACTTC
CDR3: CASSPSGSGGPTYEQYF

D: NA
J: TRBJ1-4
V: TRBV7-9
size: NA
DNA: TGTGCCAGCAGCTTGGCGGGCTGGGAAAAACTGTTTTTT
CDR3: CASSLAGWEKLFF

D: NA
J: TRBJ2-6
V: TRBV7-8
size: NA
DNA: TGTGCCAGCAGCTTAGGCATTACATCTGGGGCCAACGTCCTGACTTTC
CDR3: CASSLGITSGANVLTF

D: TRBD1
J: TRBJ1-5
V: TRBV2
size: once
DNA: TGTGCCAGCAGTGATTGGGACAGGAGCAATCAGCCCCAGCATTTT
CDR3: CASSDWDRSNQPQHF